The 10 T cell receptor beta chains in this list originate from one sample, sequenced in a study of T cell repertoires in cytomegalovirus infection. TCRdb processed the reads anew with MiXCR; each CDR3 protein has one entry. The sample consists of 700,000 to 950,000 distinct CDR3 sequences, approximately 30% of them appearing once. Their cognate antigens are unknown. The sequencing used cultured CD8+ T cells from PBMCs, collected from culture after CMV antigen stimulation. The receptors stem from a human donor in good health (CMV status not recorded). Some clones in this sample may be carry-over from other donors' samples.

This clonotype was seen only a few times. V usage is TRBV7-4 and J usage is TRBJ1-6; TRBD1 agrees at 7 bases. V trimming: 5 bases; J trimming: 8 bases; junction bases outside the gene matches: 6. From germline, CDR1 is SGHVT and CDR2 SQSDAQ. The CDR3 is 14 residues long. CDR3 protein: CASSEEGADSPLHF. The CDR3 DNA reads as TGTGCCAGCAGCGAAGAGGGGGCCGATTCACCCCTCCACTTT.

This clonotype is a singleton in its sample. The V and J genes are TRBV6-6 and TRBJ1-6; maybe TRBD1 (5 bases). CDR3 length equals 14 residues. Trimming pared 9 bases from V and 5 bases from J, leaving 14 bases between. Germline CDR1 reads MNHNY; CDR2 reads SVGAGI (reference sequence). The CDR3 sequence: CASSRTTDNSPLHF. Written as DNA, the CDR3 is TGTGCCAGTAGCAGGACGACAGATAATTCACCCCTCCACTTT.

This chain uses TRBV7-9 with TRBJ2-2, with a tentative D call TRBD1 (5 bases). The CDR3 has 17 amino acids. V lost 3 bases to trimming and J lost 6 bases, with 20 bases between them. The germline gives CDR1 SEHNR, CDR2 FQNEAQ (reference sequence). This CDR3 is CASSLSGRAAAAGELFF. CDR3 DNA sequence: TGTGCCAGCAGCTTGAGTGGCAGGGCAGCAGCCGCCGGGGAGCTGTTTTTT.

The chain links TRBV20-1 to TRBJ1-5; D may be TRBD1 (5 bases). The V gene's germline CDR1 is DFQATT and CDR2 SNEGSKA (reference sequence). CDR3 length: 18 amino acids. V dropped 2 bases and J dropped 6 bases, with 26 bases sitting between them. CDR3 nucleotides: TGCAGTGCTAGAAAGGCAGGGAAGACCGTACGCGGAGGTCAGCCCCAGCATTTT. Translated: CSARKAGKTVRGGQPQHF.

This clonotype was counted at least ten times. The genes are TRBV7-9 and TRBJ1-2; 8 nucleotides match TRBD1. This CDR3 has 13 residues. Germline V gives CDR1 SEHNR, CDR2 FQNEAQ (reference sequence). The V segment lost 5 bases and the J segment 3 bases; nucleotides outside the gene matches: 2. This CDR3 reads CASSDRGDYGYTF. The CDR3, as DNA: TGTGCCAGCAGCGACAGGGGCGACTATGGCTACACCTTC. Full variable domain (outside the CDR3, taken from reference TRBV7-9 and TRBJ1-2): DTGVSQNPRHKITKRGQNVTFRCDPISEHNRLYWYRQTLGQGPEFLTYFQNEAQLEKSRLLSDRFSAERPKGSFSTLEIQRTEQGDSAMYLCASSDRGDYGYTFGSGTRLTVV.

This chain connects TRBV2 to TRBJ2-7, with 10 bases that match TRBD2. The CDR3 runs to 15 residues. J lost 4 bases, V lost 2 bases, and 5 bases had no gene match. CDR1 is SNHLY, CDR2 FYNNEI, per germline. The CDR3 nucleotides are TGTGCCAGCAGTGAAAAACTAGCGGGGCGATACGAGCAGTACGTC. It translates to CASSEKLAGRYEQYV.

There are a few counts of this clonotype. The chain uses TRBV4-1 and TRBJ2-1; 7 nucleotides match TRBD1. J lost 6 bases, V lost 3 bases, and 5 bases had no gene match. The length of the CDR3 is 14 residues. CDR1 and CDR2 (germline): MGHRA, YSYEKL. The CDR3 protein is CASSQTTGSNEQFF. CDR3 bases: TGCGCCAGCAGCCAGACGACAGGGAGCAATGAGCAGTTCTTC.

The chain links TRBV12-3 or TRBV12-4 to TRBJ2-6; D might be TRBD2 (5 bases). The CDR3 loop spans 16 amino acids. Deletions cut 3 bases from V and 7 bases from J, with 16 bases between. The CDR3 loop is CASSFRTGDFANVLTF. The CDR3 DNA reads as TGTGCCAGCAGTTTCCGGACTGGGGATTTTGCCAACGTCCTGACTTTC.

V and J are TRBV9 and TRBJ2-5; D is possibly TRBD2 (7 bases). The CDR3 is made up of 14 amino acids. Germline loops: CDR1 SGDLS, CDR2 YYNGEE. V dropped 7 bases and J dropped 1 base, with 14 bases sitting between them. DNA for the CDR3: TGTGCCAGCGAAGGGGGGGGGGCCCAAGAGACCCAGTACTTC. Its translation: CASEGGGAQETQYF.

The chain combines TRBV15 with TRBJ2-1, with D unclear. The CDR3 loop spans 17 amino acids. V was pared by 0 bases and J by 0 bases, with 12 bases between. Looked up from germline, CDR1 is LNHNV and CDR2 is YYDKDF (reference sequence). The CDR3 is CATSRDISTSSYNEQFF. The DNA of the CDR3 is TGTGCCACCAGCAGAGATATCTCTACAAGCTCCTACAATGAGCAGTTCTTC.